The TCR beta chain described here comes from a study of response to subunit inactivated influenza vaccine. TCRdb used MiXCR to reprocess the RT-PCR reads, holding one entry per CDR3 protein. In the table there are about 700,000 distinct CDR3 sequences, approximately 15% of which are singletons. Worth noting for this clonotype: No antigen is known for it.

Study-wide points: Every seasonal influenza vaccination brings in few new T cells, the authors suggested.

Germline CDR1 MNHNS, CDR2 SASEGT. V shed 6 bases, J shed 7 bases, and the junction held 12 bases outside the gene matches. This CDR3 region has 16 residues. Here the sequenced sample was PBMCs from blood, taken 14 to 15 days before vaccination. The clonotype comes from a man aged 45-65 years who received an inactivated influenza vaccine. The chain couples TRBV6-1 to TRBJ2-1; 10 nucleotides align to TRBD2. The DNA for the CDR3 is TGTGCCAGCAGCCCCACTCTAGCGGGAGTAAGGAATGAGCAGTTCTTC. Translation gives CASSPTLAGVRNEQFF.